These T cell receptor beta chains were read from a single sample in a study of CD8 T cells in Susac syndrome. TCRdb independently ran MiXCR on the immunoSEQ multiplex PCR reads; one entry per CDR3 protein. The sample has some 200,000 distinct CDR3 sequences; approximately 96% are singletons. Sequencing used CD4+ T cells from PBMCs. These receptors originate from a human donor with Susac syndrome. Both conserved end residues are part of each CDR3. The D gene is left open where the match is weak. Expanded clones are given a class, and other clones once, few, many or no size at all.

DNA	CDR3	V	D	J	size
TGCAGTGCTAGCAGTGACGAGCAGTACTTC	CSASSDEQYF	TRBV20-1	.	TRBJ2-7	.
TGCAGTGCCCAAGTCCTATCAAGCTCCTACGAGCAGTACTTC	CSAQVLSSSYEQYF	TRBV20-1	.	TRBJ2-7	.
TGCGCCAGCAGCCCTGACAGGGCAGGAGAGACCCAGTACTTC	CASSPDRAGETQYF	TRBV5-1	TRBD1	TRBJ2-5	.
TGTGCCAGCAGCCAAAGGCAGGGCTCTGGCTACACCTTC	CASSQRQGSGYTF	TRBV14	.	TRBJ1-2	.
TGCAGTGCTACGCTTTTTCCGGGGAAAACTGAAGCTTTCTTT	CSATLFPGKTEAFF	TRBV20-1	.	TRBJ1-1	.
TGTGCCAGCAGCCCGGGACAGGGATCCTTCGAGCAGTACTTC	CASSPGQGSFEQYF	TRBV6-2/TRBV6-3	TRBD1	TRBJ2-7	.
TGTGCCAGCAGTTTCGGGACTTTGAACACCGGGGAGCTGTTTTTT	CASSFGTLNTGELFF	TRBV12-3/TRBV12-4	.	TRBJ2-2	.
TGTGCCAGCAGTTTATCATATAGCTCCTACGAGCAGTACTTC	CASSLSYSSYEQYF	TRBV27	.	TRBJ2-7	.
TGTGCCAGCAGTGAAATCAGGGAGGACATTCAGTACTTC	CASSEIREDIQYF	TRBV6-1	.	TRBJ2-4	once
TGCAGTGCTAGAGGACAGCCAAGCACAGATACGCAGTATTTT	CSARGQPSTDTQYF	TRBV20-1	.	TRBJ2-3	.
TGCGCCAGCAGCCGAGCCCCTGAGGGCCCTGTGAGCAATGAGCAGTTCTTC	CASSRAPEGPVSNEQFF	TRBV4-1	.	TRBJ2-1	.
TGTGCCAGCAGCCCCCGACAGGGCTCTAATTCACCCCTCCACTTT	CASSPRQGSNSPLHF	TRBV11-1	TRBD1	TRBJ1-6	.
TGTGCCAGCAGCCCCCGGGGGGTAAGCACAGATACGCAGTATTTT	CASSPRGVSTDTQYF	TRBV11-3	TRBD2	TRBJ2-3	once
TGTGCCAGCAGCCCTTTAGAGGGGTGGTACGAGCAGTACTTC	CASSPLEGWYEQYF	TRBV7-8	.	TRBJ2-7	.
TGCGCCAGCAGGGGGACTAGCGGCTTCTTCTCCTACAATGAGCAGTTCTTC	CASRGTSGFFSYNEQFF	TRBV5-1	TRBD2	TRBJ2-1	.
TGTGCCAGCAGTTACTCGAACAGGGCGCCCTACGAGCAGTACTTC	CASSYSNRAPYEQYF	TRBV6-5	.	TRBJ2-7	.
TGTGCCAGCTCACCCGCGATGAGAGACAGGGCTGGCTACACCTTC	CASSPAMRDRAGYTF	TRBV18	TRBD1	TRBJ1-2	.
TGCGCCAGCAGCTTAGAATTCGGGGTCTCGACCGGGGAGCTGTTTTTT	CASSLEFGVSTGELFF	TRBV5-1	.	TRBJ2-2	.
TGCAGTGCCGCGGACCGTCGAACAGCCGCCGGGGAGCTGTTTTTT	CSAADRRTAAGELFF	TRBV20-1	.	TRBJ2-2	.
TGTGCCAGCAGCTTACGTCCGACAGAGAACTTCTACGAGCAGTACTTC	CASSLRPTENFYEQYF	TRBV7-4	.	TRBJ2-7	once
TGCGCCAGCAGCCAAGATCTAGGGGCGGAGGAAAAACTGTTTTTT	CASSQDLGAEEKLFF	TRBV4-3	.	TRBJ1-4	.
TGCGCCAGCAGCTTGGTGGAGACAGGGCCTGGCGAGCAGTACTTC	CASSLVETGPGEQYF	TRBV5-1	TRBD1	TRBJ2-7	.